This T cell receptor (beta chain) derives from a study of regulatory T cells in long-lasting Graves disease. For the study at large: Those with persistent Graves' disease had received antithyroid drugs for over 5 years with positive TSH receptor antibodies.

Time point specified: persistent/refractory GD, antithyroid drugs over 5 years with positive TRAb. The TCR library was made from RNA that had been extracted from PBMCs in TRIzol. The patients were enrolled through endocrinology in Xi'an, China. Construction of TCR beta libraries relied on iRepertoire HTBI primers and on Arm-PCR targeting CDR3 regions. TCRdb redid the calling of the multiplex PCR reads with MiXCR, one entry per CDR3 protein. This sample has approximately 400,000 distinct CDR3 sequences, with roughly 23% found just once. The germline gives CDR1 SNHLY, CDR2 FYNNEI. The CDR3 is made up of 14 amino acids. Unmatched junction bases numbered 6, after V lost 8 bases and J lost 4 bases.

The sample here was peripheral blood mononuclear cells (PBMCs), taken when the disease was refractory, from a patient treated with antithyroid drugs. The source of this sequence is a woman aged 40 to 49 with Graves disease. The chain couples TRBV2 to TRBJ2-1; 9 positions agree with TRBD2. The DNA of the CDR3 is TGTGCCAGCTTTCTAGCGGGAACATACAATGAGCAGTTCTTC. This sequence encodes CASFLAGTYNEQFF.